The entry below gives a single T cell receptor beta chain sequence along with its context. Its antigen is unidentified. CD4+ T cells from unexposed donors were obtained before the COVID-19 pandemic (2011-2018). CD4+ T cells were isolated from the cells after 10 days of culture. Unexposed-donor CD4+ T cells were probed with SARS-CoV-2 S/N and four cold-coronavirus spikes, cells permitting. The sample belongs to a study of CD4 T cells in relation to SARS-CoV-2 and coronaviruses. The CDR3 is made up of 15 amino acids. The V gene lost 3 bases and the J gene lost 11 bases, with 17 bases spanning the gap. Germline CDR1 reads MDHEN; CDR2 reads SYDVKM. TCRdb's table, derived via immunoSEQ multiplex PCR, lists solely in-frame clones and lacks some. The table records around 26,000 clones, roughly four fifths of them present only once.

The chain has TRBV28 and TRBJ1-6; the D gene is possibly TRBD1 (6 bases). The material sequenced was CD4+ T cells from PBMCs, cultured in vitro. This receptor was taken from a human donor in good health. In DNA, the CDR3 is TGTGCCAGCAGTTTGGATGCCAGGGGAAGGCCACCCCTCCACTTT. Protein sequence: CASSLDARGRPPLHF. Full variable domain (outside the CDR3, taken from reference TRBV28 and TRBJ1-6): DVKVTQSSRYLVKRTGEKVFLECVQDMDHENMFWYRQDPGLGLRLIYFSYDVKMKEKGDIPEGYSVSREKKERFSLILESASTNQTSMYLCASSLDARGRPPLHFGNGTRLTVT.